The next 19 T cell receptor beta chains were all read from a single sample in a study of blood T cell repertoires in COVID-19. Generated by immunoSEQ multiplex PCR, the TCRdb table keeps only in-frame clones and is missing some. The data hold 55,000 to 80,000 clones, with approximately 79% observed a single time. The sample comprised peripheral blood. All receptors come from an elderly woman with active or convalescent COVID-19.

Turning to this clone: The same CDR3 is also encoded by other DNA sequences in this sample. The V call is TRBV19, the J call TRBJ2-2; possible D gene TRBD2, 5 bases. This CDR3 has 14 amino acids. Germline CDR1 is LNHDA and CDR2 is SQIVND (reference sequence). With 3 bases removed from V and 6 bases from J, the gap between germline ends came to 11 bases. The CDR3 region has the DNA TGTGCCAGTAGTATCGGCCGGGATCCCGGGGAGCTGTTTTTT. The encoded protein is CASSIGRDPGELFF.

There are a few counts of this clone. CDR3 amino acids: CASSPPGTGYEKLFF. CDR3 nucleotide sequence: TGTGCCAGCAGCCCCCCCGGGACAGGGTATGAAAAACTGTTTTTT. The V call is TRBV3-1 (or the pseudogene TRBV3-2), the J call TRBJ1-4; TRBD1 aligns across 9 bases. CDR3 length equals 15 residues. Looked up from germline, CDR1 is LGHDT and CDR2 is YNNKEL (reference sequence). V lost 4 bases, J lost 6 bases, and 6 bases stayed unmatched.

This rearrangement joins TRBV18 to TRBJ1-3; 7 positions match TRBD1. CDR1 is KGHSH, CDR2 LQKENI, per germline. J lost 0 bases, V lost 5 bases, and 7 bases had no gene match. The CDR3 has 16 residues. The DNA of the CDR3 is TGTGCCAGCTCATTTGCACAGGGGACCTCTGGAAACACCATATATTTT. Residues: CASSFAQGTSGNTIYF.

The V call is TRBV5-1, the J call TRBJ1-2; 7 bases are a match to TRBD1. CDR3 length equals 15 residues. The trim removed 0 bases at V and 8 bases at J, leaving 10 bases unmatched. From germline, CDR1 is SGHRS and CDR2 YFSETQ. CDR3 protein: CASSLEFGQAGGYTF. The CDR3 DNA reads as TGCGCCAGCAGCTTGGAATTTGGACAGGCGGGGGGCTACACCTTC.

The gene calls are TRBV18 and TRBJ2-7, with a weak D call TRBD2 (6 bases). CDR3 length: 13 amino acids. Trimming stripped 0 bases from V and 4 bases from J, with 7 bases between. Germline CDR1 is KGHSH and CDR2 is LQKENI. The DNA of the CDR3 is TGTGCCAGCTCACCACCGGGGGGATACGAGCAGTACTTC. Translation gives CASSPPGGYEQYF.

CDR3 in DNA: TGTGCCAGCAGCCCTCTAAAGAACACCGGGGAGCTGTTTTTT. It yields the protein CASSPLKNTGELFF. V gene TRBV6-6 combines with J gene TRBJ2-2; D ambiguous. The CDR3 has 14 amino acids. Looked up from germline, CDR1 is MNHNY and CDR2 is SVGAGI (reference sequence). Trimming stripped 6 bases from V and 1 base from J, with 9 bases between.

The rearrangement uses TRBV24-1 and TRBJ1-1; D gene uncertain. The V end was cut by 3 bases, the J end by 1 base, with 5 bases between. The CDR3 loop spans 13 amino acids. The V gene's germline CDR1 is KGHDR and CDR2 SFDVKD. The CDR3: CATSDAANTEAFF. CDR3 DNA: TGTGCCACCAGTGATGCGGCGAACACTGAAGCTTTCTTT.

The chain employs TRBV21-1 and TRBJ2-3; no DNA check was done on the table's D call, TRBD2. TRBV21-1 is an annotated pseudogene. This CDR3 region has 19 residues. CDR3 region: CASWGGRGPGPSSTDTQYF. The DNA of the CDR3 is TGTGCCAGCTGGGGTGGGCGGGGGCCGGGTCCCTCTAGCACAGATACGCAGTATTTT.

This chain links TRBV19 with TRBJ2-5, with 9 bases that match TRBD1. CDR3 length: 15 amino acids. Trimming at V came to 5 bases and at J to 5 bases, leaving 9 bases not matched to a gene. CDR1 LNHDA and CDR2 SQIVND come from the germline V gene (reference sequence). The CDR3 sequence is CASSPGTGRGETQYF. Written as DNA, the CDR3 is TGTGCCAGTAGTCCCGGGACAGGGCGAGGGGAGACCCAGTACTTC.

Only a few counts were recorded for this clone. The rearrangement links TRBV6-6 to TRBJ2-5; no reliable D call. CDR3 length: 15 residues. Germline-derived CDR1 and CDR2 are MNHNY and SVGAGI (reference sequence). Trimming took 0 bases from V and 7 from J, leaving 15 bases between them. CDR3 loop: CASSYSSLSARTQYF. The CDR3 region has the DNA TGTGCCAGCAGTTACTCATCTCTGAGCGCTCGGACCCAGTACTTC.

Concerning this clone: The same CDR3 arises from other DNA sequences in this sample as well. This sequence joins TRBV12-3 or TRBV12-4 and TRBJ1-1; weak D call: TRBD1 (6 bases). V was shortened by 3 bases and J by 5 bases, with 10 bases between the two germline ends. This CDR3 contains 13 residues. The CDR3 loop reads CASSFYRDTEAFF. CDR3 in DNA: TGTGCCAGCAGTTTTTACAGGGATACTGAAGCTTTCTTT.

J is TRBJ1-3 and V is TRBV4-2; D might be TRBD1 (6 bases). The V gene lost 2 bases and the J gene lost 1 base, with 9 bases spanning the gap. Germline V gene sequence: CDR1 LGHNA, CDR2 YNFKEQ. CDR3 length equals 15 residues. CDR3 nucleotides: TGTGCCAGCAGCCAAATACAGGGATCTGGAAACACCATATATTTT. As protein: CASSQIQGSGNTIYF.

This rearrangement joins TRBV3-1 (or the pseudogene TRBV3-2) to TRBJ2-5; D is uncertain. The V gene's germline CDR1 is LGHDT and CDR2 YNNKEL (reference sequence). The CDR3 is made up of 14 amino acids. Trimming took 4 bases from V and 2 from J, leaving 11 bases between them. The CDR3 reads CASSRGPAQETQYF. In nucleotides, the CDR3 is TGTGCCAGCAGCCGCGGCCCAGCGCAAGAGACCCAGTACTTC.

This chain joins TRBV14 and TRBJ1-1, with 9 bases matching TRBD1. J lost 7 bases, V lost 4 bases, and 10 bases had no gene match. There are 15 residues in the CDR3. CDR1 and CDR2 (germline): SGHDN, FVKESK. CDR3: CASSPLTGGIGEAFF. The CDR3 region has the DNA TGTGCCAGCAGCCCTCTGACAGGGGGGATCGGTGAAGCTTTCTTT.

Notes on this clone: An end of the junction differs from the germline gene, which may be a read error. Here the CDR3 DNA reads TGTGCCACCAGTGATTCAGGCTATCGCTACACCTTC. It translates to CATSDSGYRYTF. The chain has TRBV24-1 and TRBJ1-2; D uncertain. CDR1 KGHDR and CDR2 SFDVKD come from the germline V gene. CDR3 length: 12 residues.

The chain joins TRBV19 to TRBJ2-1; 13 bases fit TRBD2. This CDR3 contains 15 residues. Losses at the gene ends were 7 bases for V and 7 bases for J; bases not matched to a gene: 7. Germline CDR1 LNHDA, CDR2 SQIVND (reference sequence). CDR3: CASMTSGGPRNEQFF. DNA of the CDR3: TGTGCCAGTATGACTAGCGGGGGGCCACGAAATGAGCAGTTCTTC.

CDR3 coding DNA: TGTGCCACCAGCACCCACGACAGGGGTAGACAAGAGACCCAGTACTTC. Its protein is CATSTHDRGRQETQYF. J is TRBJ2-5 and V is TRBV24-1; 8 bases are a match to TRBD1. There are 16 residues in the CDR3. Germline lookup yields CDR1 KGHDR and CDR2 SFDVKD. The trim removed 7 bases at V and 2 bases at J, leaving 11 bases unmatched.

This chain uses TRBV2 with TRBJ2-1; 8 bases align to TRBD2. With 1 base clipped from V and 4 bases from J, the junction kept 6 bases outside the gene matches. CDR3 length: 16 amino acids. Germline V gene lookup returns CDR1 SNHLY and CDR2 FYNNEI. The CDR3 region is CASSEGLAGLYNEQFF. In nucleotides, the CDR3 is TGTGCCAGCAGTGAAGGGTTAGCGGGACTTTACAATGAGCAGTTCTTC.

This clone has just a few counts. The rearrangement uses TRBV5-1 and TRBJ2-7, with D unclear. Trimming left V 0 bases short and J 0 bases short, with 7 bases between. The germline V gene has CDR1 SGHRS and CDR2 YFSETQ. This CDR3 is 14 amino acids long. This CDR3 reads CASSLEANSYEQYF. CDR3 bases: TGCGCCAGCAGCTTGGAAGCGAACTCCTACGAGCAGTACTTC. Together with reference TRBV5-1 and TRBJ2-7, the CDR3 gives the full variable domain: KAGVTQTPRYLIKTRGQQVTLSCSPISGHRSVSWYQQTPGQGLQFLFEYFSETQRNKGNFPGRFSGRQFSNSRSEMNVSTLELGDSALYLCASSLEANSYEQYFGPGTRLTVT.